This TCR beta chain was captured in a study of T cells in localized non-small cell lung cancer. Study-level findings and limits: Only one tumor region went through sequencing, so heterogeneity may still be there. Higher blood T cell density tracked longer overall survival.

Method: immunoSEQ multiplex PCR; TCRdb's copy keeps in-frame clones and lacks some. The sample carries some 11,000 clones, about 70% recorded once. V lost 0 bases to trimming and J lost 7 bases; unmatched junction nucleotides: 7. CDR3 length equals 15 residues. Germline CDR1 and CDR2: LGHNA and YNFKEQ. As regards this clone: Its antigen is not identified.

Specimen: peripheral blood, collected before any cancer treatment. The chain links TRBV4-2 to TRBJ1-2, with 8 positions matching TRBD1. The receptor's source is a male donor aged 60 or over with stage I lung adenocarcinoma. CDR3 loop: CASSQEMAGGRGYTF. DNA of the CDR3: TGTGCCAGCAGCCAAGAGATGGCAGGGGGCCGTGGCTACACCTTC.